These 19 T cell receptor beta chains originate from one sample sequenced in a study of response to subunit inactivated influenza vaccine. One entry per CDR3 protein, called by TCRdb with MiXCR from the RT-PCR reads. This sample has under 200,000 distinct CDR3 sequences, with roughly a tenth found just once. Specimen: CD8+ T cells sorted from PBMCs, collected around 2 years after vaccination. These receptors originate from a man aged 50-75 years who received an inactivated influenza vaccine.

This clonotype was seen repeatedly, ten times or more. The genes are TRBV10-3 and TRBJ2-5; a weak D match, TRBD1 (7 bases). The CDR3 covers 15 residues. CDR1 is ENHRY, CDR2 SYGVKD, per germline. V was trimmed by 6 bases and J by 4 bases, leaving 18 bases between them. The CDR3 spells CAISGRGTEGETQYF. The CDR3 nucleotides read TGTGCCATCAGCGGCCGGGGGACAGAGGGAGAGACCCAGTACTTC.

In its sample, this clonotype was seen a few times. This chain links TRBV6-5 with TRBJ1-2; TRBD1 aligns across 9 bases. Germline CDR1 reads MNHEY; CDR2 reads SVGAGI. J was trimmed by 8 bases and V by 2 bases; bases with no gene match: 6. The CDR3 covers 14 residues. CDR3 in DNA: TGTGCCAGCAGTTACGACAGGGGGTTTGGAGGCTACACCTTC. As protein: CASSYDRGFGGYTF.

V gene TRBV5-6 combines with J gene TRBJ2-7, with 9 nucleotides matching TRBD2. CDR3 size: 13 residues. Unmatched junction bases numbered 3, after V lost 5 bases and J lost 3 bases. Germline CDR1 reads SGHDT; CDR2 reads YYEEEE. The CDR3: CASRQAGGYEQYF. The CDR3 DNA reads as TGTGCCAGCAGACAAGCGGGGGGCTACGAGCAGTACTTC.

The J gene is TRBJ2-1, the V gene TRBV11-1; 12 bases are shared with TRBD2. This CDR3 comprises 19 residues. Germline-derived CDR1 and CDR2 are SGHAT and FQDESV (reference sequence). Trimming at V came to 2 bases and at J to 5 bases, leaving 13 bases not matched to a gene. CDR3 residues: CASSLKTSGSPIHDNEQFF. The CDR3 DNA reads as TGTGCCAGCAGCTTAAAGACTAGCGGGAGCCCTATTCACGACAATGAGCAGTTCTTC. The complete variable domain, with remaining parts taken from reference TRBV11-1 and TRBJ2-1, reads EAEVAQSPRYKITEKSQAVAFWCDPISGHATLYWYRQILGQGPELLVQFQDESVVDDSQLPKDRFSAERLKGVDSTLKIQPAELGDSAMYLCASSLKTSGSPIHDNEQFFGPGTRLTVL.

V usage is TRBV15 and J usage is TRBJ1-2, with D tentatively TRBD1 (5 bases). From germline, CDR1 is LNHNV and CDR2 YYDKDF (reference sequence). The CDR3 is 14 amino acids. V dropped 8 bases and J dropped 3 bases, with 16 bases sitting between them. This CDR3 reads CATSPGTQDYGYTF. CDR3 coding DNA: TGTGCCACCTCTCCTGGGACCCAAGACTATGGCTACACCTTC.

There are many counts of this clonotype. The CDR3 DNA reads as TGTGCCAGCAGTCTTACGGGCTACAATGAGCAGTTCTTC. Protein sequence: CASSLTGYNEQFF. The V and J genes are TRBV28 and TRBJ2-1; no clear D gene. V was clipped by 5 bases and J by 3 bases, with 8 bases between them. CDR1 and CDR2 from the germline V gene are MDHEN and SYDVKM. There are 13 residues in the CDR3.

J is TRBJ2-6 and V is TRBV7-2, with D unresolved. Trimming took 3 bases from V and 0 from J, leaving 3 bases between them. The CDR3 consists of 14 residues. Germline values: CDR1 SGHTA, CDR2 FQGNSA. For the CDR3, the DNA is TGTGCCAGCAGCTTCCTCTCTGGGGCCAACGTCCTGACTTTC. It yields the protein CASSFLSGANVLTF.

This clonotype was observed a handful of times. The rearrangement links TRBV11-2 to TRBJ2-7; D not certain. V shed 0 bases and J shed 3 bases, with 9 bases lying between them. The CDR3 loop spans 14 amino acids. Germline CDR1 SGHAT, CDR2 FQNNGV. DNA for the CDR3: TGTGCCAGCAGCTTAGAGGCCGCTATCTACGAGCAGTACTTC. Translated, it gives CASSLEAAIYEQYF.

This clonotype was observed a handful of times. The V gene is TRBV6-1, the J gene TRBJ1-6; D is perhaps TRBD1 (6 bases). The CDR3 is 14 amino acids. Trimming stripped 5 bases from V and 7 bases from J, with 12 bases between. Germline V gives CDR1 MNHNS, CDR2 SASEGT. The CDR3 bases are TGTGCCAGCAGTCCACAGGGTTTGAATTCACCCCTCCACTTT. It is translated as CASSPQGLNSPLHF.

This sequence joins TRBV20-1 and TRBJ2-1; the match to TRBD1 covers 7 bases. V was clipped by 5 bases and J by 8 bases; unmatched bases: 6. This CDR3 spans 12 amino acids. CDR1 DFQATT and CDR2 SNEGSKA come from the germline V gene (reference sequence). CDR3 amino acids: CSADLTGHEQFF. DNA for the CDR3: TGCAGTGCTGACCTGACAGGGCATGAGCAGTTCTTC.

The V and J genes are TRBV7-9 and TRBJ1-3; D gene uncertain. The V end was cut by 0 bases, the J end by 0 bases, with 6 bases between. CDR1 is SEHNR and CDR2 is FQNEAQ in the germline V gene (reference sequence). CDR3 length equals 15 residues. The chain's CDR3 is CASSLARGSGNTIYF. In DNA, the CDR3 is TGTGCCAGCAGCTTAGCTCGGGGCTCTGGAAACACCATATATTTT.

V usage is TRBV27 and J usage is TRBJ2-7; the D is unclear. Deletions cut 0 bases from V and 4 bases from J, with 19 bases between. The CDR3 has 17 residues. The germline gives CDR1 MNHEY, CDR2 SMNVEV (reference sequence). The CDR3 DNA reads as TGTGCCAGCAGTTTATCGAAATCGGCAGAACTCGCTTACGAGCAGTACTTC. Protein: CASSLSKSAELAYEQYF.

V gene TRBV29-1 combines with J gene TRBJ1-3; maybe TRBD1 (6 bases). This CDR3 is built from 13 residues. The germline gives CDR1 SQVTM, CDR2 ANQGSEA. V gave up 3 bases and J gave up 4 bases, with 10 bases separating them. CDR3 sequence: CSVEQGSGNTIYF. CDR3 sequence (DNA): TGCAGCGTTGAGCAGGGGTCCGGAAACACCATATATTTT. Together with reference TRBV29-1 and TRBJ1-3, the CDR3 gives the full variable domain: SAVISQKPSRDICQRGTSLTIQCQVDSQVTMMFWYRQQPGQSLTLIATANQGSEATYESGFVIDKFPISRPNLTFSTLTVSNMSPEDSSIYLCSVEQGSGNTIYFGEGSWLTVV.

This clonotype was seen at least ten times. The V and J genes are TRBV3-1 and TRBJ2-7; D gene unclear. Germline CDR1 reads LGHDT; CDR2 reads YNNKEL (reference sequence). The CDR3 is made up of 12 amino acids. V lost 3 bases and J 1 base, leaving 4 bases between the germline ends. The CDR3 protein is CASSQRSYEQYF. The CDR3 bases are TGTGCCAGCAGCCAGCGGTCCTACGAGCAGTACTTC.

This clonotype was seen many times. The chain is built from TRBV4-2 and TRBJ1-2, with unresolved D. Germline V gene data show CDR1 as LGHNA and CDR2 as YNFKEQ. V shed 5 bases and J shed 2 bases, with 21 bases lying between them. This CDR3 is built from 17 residues. The CDR3 nucleotides read TGTGCCAGCAGCTCAAGCGGATGGGAGGACTACAACTATGGCTACACCTTC. Its translation is CASSSSGWEDYNYGYTF.

This clonotype appeared a few times. This rearrangement joins TRBV5-6 to TRBJ2-3; 8 bases agree with TRBD2. Germline V gene sequence: CDR1 SGHDT, CDR2 YYEEEE. Trimming cost V 7 bases and J 6 bases; bases outside gene matches: 1. The CDR3 totals 11 residues. CDR3: CASRGGDTQYF. CDR3 sequence (DNA): TGTGCCAGCCGCGGGGGGGATACGCAGTATTTT.

This chain uses TRBV20-1 with TRBJ2-5; D unclear. Germline assignment: CDR1 DFQATT and CDR2 SNEGSKA (reference sequence). The V end was cut by 6 bases, the J end by 5 bases, with 19 bases between. The CDR3 is 14 residues long. CDR3 nucleotides: TGCAGTGCCGTACCCGTTCAATCGTGGGAGACCCAGTACTTC. Its protein product is CSAVPVQSWETQYF.

This clonotype turned up a few times. The rearrangement links TRBV10-2 to TRBJ2-5; 11 bases map to TRBD2. Per germline, CDR1 WSHSY and CDR2 SAAADI. The CDR3 contains 18 residues. The junction had 9 bases not matched to a gene; V was cut back by 3 bases and J by 0 bases. The CDR3 sequence: CASSDTGLADLYQETQYF. The CDR3 nucleotides read TGCGCCAGCAGTGATACGGGACTAGCGGACTTGTACCAAGAGACCCAGTACTTC.

This chain uses TRBV28 with TRBJ2-1; 9 bases map to TRBD1. V trimming: 3 bases; J trimming: 7 bases; junction bases outside the gene matches: 4. Germline CDR1 is MDHEN and CDR2 is SYDVKM. The CDR3 sequence is 14 residues long. In DNA, the CDR3 is TGTGCCAGCAGTTTTGGGACAGGGAAAAATGAGCAGTTCTTC. Protein product: CASSFGTGKNEQFF.